This TCR beta chain was documented in a study of cytomegalovirus exposure and HLA in healthy donors. Study-wide results and limits: Previous analysis showed most TCR beta V segments were productive about 87% or about 30% of the time. Later findings reportedly placed an Asian-associated ancestry cluster below the approximately 670-donor mean for N-insertions. As immune exposure information, only CMV serostatus was available.

Remarks on this clone: Its antigen remains unidentified.

PCR involved 60 Vbeta and 13 Jbeta primers. In the original workflow: In a later analysis, of 84 million or so unique beta chains, about 11 million appeared in at least two donors. Measured with immunoSEQ multiplex PCR; TCRdb has only the in-frame clones, and not every one. D and trimming were read from the DNA, whereas the V and J calls and clone size are those reported in that table. The table includes roughly 78,000 clones, 65% to 70% detected once. This CDR3 contains 13 residues. Germline loops: CDR1 LNHDA, CDR2 SQIVND (reference sequence). Trimming removed 7 bases from V and 3 bases from J, with 13 bases in between.

What was sequenced was PBMCs. The source of this sequence is a man in his forties or fifties in good health and CMV-seropositive. The chain employs TRBV19 and TRBJ2-7; tentative D call: TRBD1 (5 bases). The CDR3 sequence is CASKGQGNYEQYF. As DNA, the CDR3 is TGTGCCAGTAAAGGGCAGGGAAACTACGAGCAGTACTTC.